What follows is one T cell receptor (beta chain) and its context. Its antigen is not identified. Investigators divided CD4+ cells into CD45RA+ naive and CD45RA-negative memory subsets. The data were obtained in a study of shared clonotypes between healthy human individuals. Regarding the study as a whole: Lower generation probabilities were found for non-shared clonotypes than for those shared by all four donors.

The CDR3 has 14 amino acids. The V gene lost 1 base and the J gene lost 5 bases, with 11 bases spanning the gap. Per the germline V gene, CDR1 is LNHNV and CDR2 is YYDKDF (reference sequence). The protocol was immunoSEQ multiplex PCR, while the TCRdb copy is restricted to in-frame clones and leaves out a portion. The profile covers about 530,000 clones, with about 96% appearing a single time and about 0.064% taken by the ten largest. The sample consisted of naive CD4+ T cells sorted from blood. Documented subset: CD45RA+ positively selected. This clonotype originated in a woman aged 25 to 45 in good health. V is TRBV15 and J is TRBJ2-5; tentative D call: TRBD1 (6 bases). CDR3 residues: CATSRGTAEETQYF. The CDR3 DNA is TGTGCCACCAGCAGAGGGACAGCTGAGGAGACCCAGTACTTC.